The rows below give T cell receptor beta chains drawn from one sample of a study of early T cells in non-severe SARS-CoV-2 infection. MiXCR, applied by TCRdb to the 5' RACE reads, yields one record per CDR3 protein. The sample lists about 68,000 distinct CDR3 sequences, roughly a tenth occurring once. Sequencing was done on a sample of whole blood. The receptor source for this set is an adult who was a healthcare worker with PCR-confirmed SARS-CoV-2 infection or an uninfected control (not recorded which). Both conserved end residues are part of each CDR3.

J gene: TRBJ2-1
V gene: TRBV18
CDR3 protein: CASSWTSGYNEQFF

J gene: TRBJ2-3
V gene: TRBV20-1
CDR3 protein: CSANLLAGYTDTQYF

J gene: TRBJ1-1
V gene: TRBV10-3
CDR3 protein: CATFGLGTNTEAFF

J gene: TRBJ2-3
V gene: TRBV28
CDR3 protein: CASSLLGGFTDTQYF

J gene: TRBJ2-1
V gene: TRBV18
CDR3 protein: CASSPSGRVYNEQFF

J gene: TRBJ2-1
V gene: TRBV3-1
CDR3 protein: CASSQDPSGKAGNEQFF

J gene: TRBJ2-6
V gene: TRBV28
CDR3 protein: CASRYEGIRANVLTF

J gene: TRBJ1-1
V gene: TRBV18
CDR3 protein: CASSPSGGETEAFF

J gene: TRBJ2-1
V gene: TRBV2
CDR3 protein: CASKTSGLARNEQFF

J gene: TRBJ2-7
V gene: TRBV12-3/TRBV12-4
CDR3 protein: CASSPGGRGSYEQYF

J gene: TRBJ2-1
V gene: TRBV3-1
CDR3 protein: CASSRDRYNEQFF

J gene: TRBJ2-5
V gene: TRBV7-9
CDR3 protein: CASRRWVQAYQETQYF

J gene: TRBJ2-3
V gene: TRBV7-8
CDR3 protein: CASSLMGPDTQYF

J gene: TRBJ1-2
V gene: TRBV7-9
CDR3 protein: CASSYGRDSTYGYTF

J gene: TRBJ2-5
V gene: TRBV27
CDR3 protein: CASSPAGHKETQYF

J gene: TRBJ2-7
V gene: TRBV9
CDR3 protein: CASSPRGRDEQYF

J gene: TRBJ2-7
V gene: TRBV30
CDR3 protein: CACRDGSSYEQYF

J gene: TRBJ2-3
V gene: TRBV5-1
CDR3 protein: CASSYRLAGGGGDTQYF

J gene: TRBJ2-7
V gene: TRBV4-1
CDR3 protein: CASSREPRSNEQYF

J gene: TRBJ1-1
V gene: TRBV9
CDR3 protein: CASSPMTVEAFF

J gene: TRBJ2-7
V gene: TRBV2
CDR3 protein: CASSEIAKVVAYF

J gene: TRBJ2-3
V gene: TRBV9
CDR3 protein: CASGYKVEGTQYF